This T cell receptor beta chain was sequenced during a study of blood T cell repertoires in COVID-19. Overall study context: Whether acute or convalescent, the COVID-19 samples came from the United States, Italy and Spain. Sample material is recorded as cDNA or gDNA derived from T cells, B-cell-depleted T cells, or PBMCs.

In the source study's methods: The assay estimated nucleated cells by amplifying reference gene primers. The protocol was immunoSEQ multiplex PCR, while the TCRdb copy is restricted to in-frame clones and leaves out a portion. The V and J calls and clone size come from that table; D and trimming were worked out from the DNA. Of about 260,000 clones in the sample, 84% are singletons; the top ten hold less than 5%. The sample comprised peripheral blood. This TCR came from a man between 60 and 75 years old with acute or convalescent COVID-19.

The DNA for the CDR3 is TGCGCCAGCAGCTTGGCCGGGGTACTAGGTAATGAAAAACTGTTTTTT. It codes for CASSLAGVLGNEKLFF. This rearrangement joins TRBV5-1 to TRBJ1-4, with unresolved D. The ends were cut back, 0 bases at V and 4 bases at J, with 13 bases in the middle. There are 16 residues in the CDR3. In germline, CDR1 is SGHRS, CDR2 YFSETQ.